This T cell receptor (beta chain) was retrieved from a study of blood T cell repertoires in COVID-19. Study information: Whether acute or convalescent, the COVID-19 samples came from the United States, Italy and Spain. The analysed material was cDNA or gDNA that came from T cells, B-cell-depleted T cells, or PBMCs.

Germline trimming cut 2 bases from V and 0 bases from J; bases unmatched to any gene: 5. The CDR3 runs 16 residues. Germline assignment: CDR1 MNHEY and CDR2 SVGEGT. Original handling: Amplifying reference gene primers gave estimates of nucleated cell counts. Clones were sequenced by immunoSEQ multiplex PCR, and TCRdb holds only the in-frame ones, with some missing. That table furnishes V, J and clone size, whereas the DNA furnished D and trimming. The repertoire holds about 120,000 clones, with over 75% as singletons. The receptor was isolated from a man in his 60s with acute or convalescent COVID-19. The specimen sequenced was peripheral blood. The chain carries TRBV6-2 or TRBV6-3 and TRBJ1-1; 8 bases align to TRBD1. CDR3 nucleotides: TGTGCCAGCAGTTACCACCGGACAGGGTTGAACACTGAAGCTTTCTTT. This gives the protein CASSYHRTGLNTEAFF.